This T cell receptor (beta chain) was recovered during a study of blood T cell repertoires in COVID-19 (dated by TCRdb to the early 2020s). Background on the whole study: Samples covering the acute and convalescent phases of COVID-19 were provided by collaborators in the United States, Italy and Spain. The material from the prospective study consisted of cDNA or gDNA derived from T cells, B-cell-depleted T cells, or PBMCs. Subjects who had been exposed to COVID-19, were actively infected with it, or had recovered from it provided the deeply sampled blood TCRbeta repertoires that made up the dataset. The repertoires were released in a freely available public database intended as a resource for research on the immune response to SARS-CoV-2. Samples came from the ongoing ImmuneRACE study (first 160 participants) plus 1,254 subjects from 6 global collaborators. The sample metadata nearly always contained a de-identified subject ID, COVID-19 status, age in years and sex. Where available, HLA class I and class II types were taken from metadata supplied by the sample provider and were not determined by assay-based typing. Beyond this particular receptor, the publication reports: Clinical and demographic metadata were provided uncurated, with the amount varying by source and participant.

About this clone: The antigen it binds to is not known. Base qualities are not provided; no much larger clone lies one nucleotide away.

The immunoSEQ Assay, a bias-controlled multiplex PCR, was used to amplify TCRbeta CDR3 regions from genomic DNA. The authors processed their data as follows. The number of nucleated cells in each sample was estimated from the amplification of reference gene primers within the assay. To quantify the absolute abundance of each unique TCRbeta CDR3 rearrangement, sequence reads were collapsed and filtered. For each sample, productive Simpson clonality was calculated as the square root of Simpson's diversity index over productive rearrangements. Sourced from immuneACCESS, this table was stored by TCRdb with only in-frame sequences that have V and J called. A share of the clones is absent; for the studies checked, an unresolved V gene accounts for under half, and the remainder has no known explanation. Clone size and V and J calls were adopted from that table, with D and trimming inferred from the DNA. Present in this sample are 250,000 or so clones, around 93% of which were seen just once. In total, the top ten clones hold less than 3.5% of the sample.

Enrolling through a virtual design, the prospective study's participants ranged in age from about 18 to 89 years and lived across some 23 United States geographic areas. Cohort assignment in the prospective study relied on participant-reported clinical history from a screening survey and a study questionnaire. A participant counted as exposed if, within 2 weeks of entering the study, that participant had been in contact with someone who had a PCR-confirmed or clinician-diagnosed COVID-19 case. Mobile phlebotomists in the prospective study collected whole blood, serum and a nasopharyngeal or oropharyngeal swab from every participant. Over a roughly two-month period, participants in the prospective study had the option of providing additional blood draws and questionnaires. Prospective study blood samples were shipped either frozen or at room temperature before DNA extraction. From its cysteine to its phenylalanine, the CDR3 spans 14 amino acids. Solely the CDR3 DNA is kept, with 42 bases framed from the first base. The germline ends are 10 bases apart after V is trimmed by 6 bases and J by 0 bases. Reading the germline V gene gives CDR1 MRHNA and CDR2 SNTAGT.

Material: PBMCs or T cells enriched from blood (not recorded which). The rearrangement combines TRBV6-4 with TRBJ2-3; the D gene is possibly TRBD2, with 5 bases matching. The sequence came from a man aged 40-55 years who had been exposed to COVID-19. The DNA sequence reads TGTGCCAGCAGCGGAGGTTCTAGCACAGATACGCAGTATTTT. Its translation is CASSGGSSTDTQYF.